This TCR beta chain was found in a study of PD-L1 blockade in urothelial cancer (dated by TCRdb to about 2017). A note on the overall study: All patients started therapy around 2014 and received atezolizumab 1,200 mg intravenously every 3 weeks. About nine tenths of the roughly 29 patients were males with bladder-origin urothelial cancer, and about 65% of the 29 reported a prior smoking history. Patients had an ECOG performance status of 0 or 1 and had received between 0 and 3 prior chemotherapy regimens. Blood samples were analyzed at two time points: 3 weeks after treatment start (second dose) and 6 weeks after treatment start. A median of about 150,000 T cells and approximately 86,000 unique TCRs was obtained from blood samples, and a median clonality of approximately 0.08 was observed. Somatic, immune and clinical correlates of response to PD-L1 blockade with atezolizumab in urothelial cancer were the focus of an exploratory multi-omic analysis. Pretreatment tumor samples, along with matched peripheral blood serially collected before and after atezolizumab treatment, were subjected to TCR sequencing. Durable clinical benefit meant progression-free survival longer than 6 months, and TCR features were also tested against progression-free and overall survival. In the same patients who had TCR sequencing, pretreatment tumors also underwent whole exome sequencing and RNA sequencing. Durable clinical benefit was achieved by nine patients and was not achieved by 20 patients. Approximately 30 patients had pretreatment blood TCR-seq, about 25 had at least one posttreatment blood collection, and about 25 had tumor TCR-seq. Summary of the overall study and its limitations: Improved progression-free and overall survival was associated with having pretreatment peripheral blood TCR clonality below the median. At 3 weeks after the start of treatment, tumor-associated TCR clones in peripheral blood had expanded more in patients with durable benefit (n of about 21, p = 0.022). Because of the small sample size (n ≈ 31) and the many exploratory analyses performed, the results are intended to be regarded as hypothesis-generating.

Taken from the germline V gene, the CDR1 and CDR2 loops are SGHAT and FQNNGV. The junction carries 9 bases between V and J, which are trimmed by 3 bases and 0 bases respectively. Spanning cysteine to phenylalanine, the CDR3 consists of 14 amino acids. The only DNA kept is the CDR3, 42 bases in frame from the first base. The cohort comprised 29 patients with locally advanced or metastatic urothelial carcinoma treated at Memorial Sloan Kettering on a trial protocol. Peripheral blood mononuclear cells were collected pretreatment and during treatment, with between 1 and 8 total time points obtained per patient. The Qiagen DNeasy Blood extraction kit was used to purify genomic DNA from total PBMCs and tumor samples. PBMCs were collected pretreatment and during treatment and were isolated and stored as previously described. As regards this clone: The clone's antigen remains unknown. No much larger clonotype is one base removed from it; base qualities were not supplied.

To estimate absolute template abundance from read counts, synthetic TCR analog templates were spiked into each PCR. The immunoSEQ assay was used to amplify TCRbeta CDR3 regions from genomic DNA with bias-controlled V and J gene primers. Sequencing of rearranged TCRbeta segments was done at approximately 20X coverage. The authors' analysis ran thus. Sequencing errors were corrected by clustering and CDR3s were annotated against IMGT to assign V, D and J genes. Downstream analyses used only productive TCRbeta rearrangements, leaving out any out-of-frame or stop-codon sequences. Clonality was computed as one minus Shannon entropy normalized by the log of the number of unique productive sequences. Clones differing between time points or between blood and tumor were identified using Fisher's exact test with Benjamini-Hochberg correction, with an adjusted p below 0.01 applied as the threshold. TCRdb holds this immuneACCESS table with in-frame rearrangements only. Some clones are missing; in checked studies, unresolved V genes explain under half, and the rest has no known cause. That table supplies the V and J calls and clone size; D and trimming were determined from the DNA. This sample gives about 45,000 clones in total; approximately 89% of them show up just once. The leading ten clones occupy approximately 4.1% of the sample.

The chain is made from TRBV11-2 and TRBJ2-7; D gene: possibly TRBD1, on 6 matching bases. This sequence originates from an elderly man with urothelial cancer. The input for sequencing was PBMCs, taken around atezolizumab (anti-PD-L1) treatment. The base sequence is TGTGCCAGCAGCTTCTGGACAGACTCCTACGAGCAGTACTTC. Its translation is CASSFWTDSYEQYF.